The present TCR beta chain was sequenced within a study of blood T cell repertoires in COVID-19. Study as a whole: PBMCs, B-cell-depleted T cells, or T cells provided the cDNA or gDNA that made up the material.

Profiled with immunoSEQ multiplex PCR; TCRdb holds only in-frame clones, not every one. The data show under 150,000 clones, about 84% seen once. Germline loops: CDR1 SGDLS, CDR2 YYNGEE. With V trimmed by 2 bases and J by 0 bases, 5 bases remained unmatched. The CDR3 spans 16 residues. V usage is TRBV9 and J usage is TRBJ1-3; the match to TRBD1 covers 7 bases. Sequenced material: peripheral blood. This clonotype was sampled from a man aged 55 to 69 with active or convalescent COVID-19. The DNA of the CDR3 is TGTGCCAGCAGCGTCACAGGGGCCAACTCTGGAAACACCATATATTTT. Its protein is CASSVTGANSGNTIYF.